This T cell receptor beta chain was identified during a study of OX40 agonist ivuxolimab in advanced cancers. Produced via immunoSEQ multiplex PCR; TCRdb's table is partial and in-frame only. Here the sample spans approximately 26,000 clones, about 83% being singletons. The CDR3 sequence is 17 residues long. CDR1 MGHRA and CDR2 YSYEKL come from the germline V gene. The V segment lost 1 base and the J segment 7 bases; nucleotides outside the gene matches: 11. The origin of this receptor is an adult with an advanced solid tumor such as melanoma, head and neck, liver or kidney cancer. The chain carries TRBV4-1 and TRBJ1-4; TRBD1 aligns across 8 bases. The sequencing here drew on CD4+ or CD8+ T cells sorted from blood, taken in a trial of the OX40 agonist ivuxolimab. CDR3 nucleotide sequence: TGCGCCAGCAGCCAAGCCCGGGATCAGGGGGCTGGTGAAAAACTGTTTTTT. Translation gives CASSQARDQGAGEKLFF.